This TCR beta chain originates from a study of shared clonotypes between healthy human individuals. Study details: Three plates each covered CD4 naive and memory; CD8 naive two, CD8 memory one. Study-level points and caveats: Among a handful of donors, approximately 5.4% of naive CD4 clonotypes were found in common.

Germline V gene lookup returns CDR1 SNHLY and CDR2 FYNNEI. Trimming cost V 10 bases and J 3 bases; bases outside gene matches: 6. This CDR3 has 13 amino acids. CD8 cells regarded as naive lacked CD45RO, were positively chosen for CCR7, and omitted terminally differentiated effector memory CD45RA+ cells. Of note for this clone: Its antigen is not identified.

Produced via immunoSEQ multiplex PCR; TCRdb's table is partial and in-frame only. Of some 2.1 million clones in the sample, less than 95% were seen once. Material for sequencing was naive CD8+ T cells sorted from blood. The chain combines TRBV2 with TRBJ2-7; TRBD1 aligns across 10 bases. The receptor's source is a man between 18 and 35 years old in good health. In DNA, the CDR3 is TGTGCCATTGGACAGGGGGGTTTCTACGAGCAGTACTTC. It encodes CAIGQGGFYEQYF.